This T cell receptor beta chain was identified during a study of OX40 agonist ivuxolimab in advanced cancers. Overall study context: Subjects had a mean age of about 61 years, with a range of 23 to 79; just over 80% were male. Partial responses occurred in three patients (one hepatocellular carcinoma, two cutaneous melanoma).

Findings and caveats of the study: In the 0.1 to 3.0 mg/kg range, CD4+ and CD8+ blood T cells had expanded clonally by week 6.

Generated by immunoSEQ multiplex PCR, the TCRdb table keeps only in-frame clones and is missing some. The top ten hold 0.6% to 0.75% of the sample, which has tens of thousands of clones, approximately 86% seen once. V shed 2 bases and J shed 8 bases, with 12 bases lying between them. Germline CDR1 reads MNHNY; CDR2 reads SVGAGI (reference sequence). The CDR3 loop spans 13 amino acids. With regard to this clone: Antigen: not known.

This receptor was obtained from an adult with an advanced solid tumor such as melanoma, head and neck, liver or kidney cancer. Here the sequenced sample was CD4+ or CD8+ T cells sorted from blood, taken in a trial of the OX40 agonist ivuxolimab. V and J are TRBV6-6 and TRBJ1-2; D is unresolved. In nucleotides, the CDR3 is TGTGCCAGCAGTTACGGTTGGTCAAAAGGCTACACCTTC. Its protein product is CASSYGWSKGYTF.